These 24 T cell receptor beta chains were all obtained from the same sample, sequenced in a study of identical twins. MiXCR, run by TCRdb on the 5' RACE reads, gives a single entry per CDR3 protein. The sample has under 300,000 distinct CDR3 sequences; more than 12% are singletons. Sequencing input: memory (CD45RO+) T cells sorted from blood. Every receptor here comes from a woman between 18 and 29 years old in good health.

This clonotype has just a few counts. The chain carries TRBV18 and TRBJ2-5; D unresolved. Trimming took off 3 bases at V and 5 bases at J, with 13 bases between the two ends. CDR3 size: 14 residues. CDR1 and CDR2 from the germline V gene are KGHSH and LQKENI. The CDR3 loop is CASSPMGSAETQYF. CDR3 DNA: TGTGCCAGCTCACCTATGGGGTCCGCTGAGACCCAGTACTTC.

The chain combines TRBV6-2 or TRBV6-3 with TRBJ2-1; D may match TRBD1 or TRBD2 (5 bases each). This CDR3 spans 13 amino acids. Trimming stripped 6 bases from V and 8 bases from J, with 14 bases between. Per the germline V gene, CDR1 is MNHEY and CDR2 is SVGEGT. CDR3 sequence: CASSPRGFDEQFF. The CDR3 region has the DNA TGTGCCAGCAGCCCGAGGGGTTTCGATGAGCAGTTCTTC.

The rearrangement joins TRBV6-2 or TRBV6-3 to TRBJ2-3; no reliable D call. The length of the CDR3 is 15 residues. The germline V gene has CDR1 MNHEY and CDR2 SVGEGT. Deletions cut 4 bases from V and 4 bases from J, with 15 bases between. CDR3 sequence: CASSFRGSVADTQYF. The DNA of the CDR3 is TGTGCCAGCAGTTTTCGCGGTTCCGTTGCAGATACGCAGTATTTT.

This chain links TRBV2 with TRBJ2-5; D call uncertain. The CDR3 totals 12 residues. Germline V gene lookup returns CDR1 SNHLY and CDR2 FYNNEI. V dropped 4 bases and J dropped 1 base, with 4 bases sitting between them. Written as DNA, the CDR3 is TGTGCCAGCAGTGGCCCCCAAGAGACCCAGTACTTC. Its translation: CASSGPQETQYF.

This clonotype was counted many times. V is TRBV12-3 or TRBV12-4 and J is TRBJ1-1; possible D gene TRBD1, 5 bases. This CDR3 is built from 13 residues. V gave up 7 bases and J gave up 11 bases, with 20 bases separating them. The CDR3 loop reads CASTRGGMVEAFF. As DNA, the CDR3 is TGTGCCAGCACCCGGGGGGGAATGGTGGAGGCTTTCTTT.

This chain connects TRBV24-1 to TRBJ1-2; the D is unclear. CDR1 is KGHDR, CDR2 SFDVKD, per germline. This CDR3 region has 15 residues. V lost 1 base and J 4 bases, leaving 12 bases between the germline ends. In DNA, the CDR3 is TGTGCCACCAGTGATTTTACAAGCCATCCCTATGGCTACACCTTC. Translated: CATSDFTSHPYGYTF.

This clonotype was seen a handful of times. V gene TRBV6-2 or TRBV6-3 combines with J gene TRBJ2-1; D is tentatively TRBD1 or TRBD2 (5 bases each). The V gene's germline CDR1 is MNHEY and CDR2 SVGEGT. This CDR3 has 15 residues. The V and J ends lost 0 bases and 1 base respectively, with 7 bases between them. The DNA of the CDR3 is TGTGCCAGCAGTTACTCGGGGACGTCCTACAATGAGCAGTTCTTC. Amino acids: CASSYSGTSYNEQFF.

The chain joins TRBV5-4 to TRBJ2-7, with 8 bases aligning to TRBD1. CDR1 is SGHNT, CDR2 YYREEE, per germline (reference sequence). V was pared by 1 base and J by 3 bases, with 0 bases of the junction left unmatched. The CDR3 contains 13 residues. For the CDR3, the DNA is TGTGCCAGCAGCTTGACAGGGGGCTACGAGCAGTACTTC. Its protein product is CASSLTGGYEQYF.

This clonotype was seen a handful of times. The genes are TRBV7-2 and TRBJ2-2; a weak D match, TRBD2 (5 bases). Trimming cost V 5 bases and J 2 bases, with 12 bases left between them. CDR1 SGHTA and CDR2 FQGNSA come from the germline V gene. CDR3 length: 15 amino acids. The CDR3 spells CASSPAVLNTGELFF. The CDR3 nucleotides are TGTGCCAGCAGCCCAGCGGTCCTAAACACCGGGGAGCTGTTTTTT. The entire variable domain, with the rest obtained from reference TRBV7-2 and TRBJ2-2, is as follows: GAGVSQSPSNKVTEKGKDVELRCDPISGHTALYWYRQSLGQGLEFLIYFQGNSAPDKSGLPSDRFSAERTGGSVSTLTIQRTQQEDSAVYLCASSPAVLNTGELFFGEGSRLTVL.

This clonotype was found once. This chain connects TRBV18 to TRBJ2-7, with a tentative D call TRBD1 (7 bases). Trimming shortened V by 4 bases and J by 2 bases, and 18 bases separated the two germline ends. CDR3 length: 16 residues. Germline V lookup: CDR1 KGHSH, CDR2 LQKENI. The CDR3 sequence: CASSLHGGQPPYEQYF. As DNA, the CDR3 is TGTGCCAGCTCACTCCACGGGGGACAGCCTCCCTACGAGCAGTACTTC.

The CDR3 protein is CSARDRHRGYEQYF. The CDR3 bases are TGCAGTGCTAGAGATCGCCACAGGGGCTACGAGCAGTACTTC. The genes are TRBV20-1 and TRBJ2-7, with 7 bases matching TRBD1. The CDR3 loop spans 14 amino acids. Germline V lookup: CDR1 DFQATT, CDR2 SNEGSKA (reference sequence). The J segment lost 3 bases and the V segment lost 0 bases, leaving 5 bases of the junction unmatched.

The sample holds many counts of this clonotype. The junction does not match germline at one end; this may be a read error. The chain links TRBV5-1 to TRBJ2-1; no definite D call. The CDR3 has 11 amino acids. From germline, CDR1 is SGHRS and CDR2 YFSETQ. CDR3 DNA sequence: TGTGCCAGCAGCTTGGGGAATGAGCAGTTCTTC. Protein sequence: CASSLGNEQFF.

Many counts were recorded for this clonotype. The CDR3, as DNA: TGTGCCAGCAGTTCAAGACTGGAGTACACTGAAGCTTTCTTT. It translates to CASSSRLEYTEAFF. The chain combines TRBV6-5 with TRBJ1-1; no definite D call. The V and J ends lost 4 bases and 3 bases respectively, with 12 bases between them. Per germline, CDR1 MNHEY and CDR2 SVGAGI. The CDR3 is 14 residues long.

The chain uses TRBV27 and TRBJ2-7; 7 bases align to TRBD2. The J segment lost 4 bases and the V segment lost 5 bases, leaving 11 bases of the junction unmatched. This CDR3 is 15 amino acids long. From germline, CDR1 is MNHEY and CDR2 SMNVEV (reference sequence). DNA of the CDR3: TGTGCCAGCAGTCTCCTACGAGCGGGACTTTACGAGCAGTACTTC. This encodes CASSLLRAGLYEQYF.

This chain joins TRBV6-1 and TRBJ2-1; no reliable D call. The CDR3 totals 17 residues. Trimming stripped 6 bases from V and 0 bases from J, with 18 bases between. Germline loops: CDR1 MNHNS, CDR2 SASEGT. The DNA of the CDR3 is TGTGCCAGCAGGCCCTTACGGGCGGTCCTCTCCTACAATGAGCAGTTCTTC. This sequence encodes CASRPLRAVLSYNEQFF.

In its sample, this clonotype was seen a few times. The rearrangement uses TRBV7-8 and TRBJ2-1; 9 bases are a match to TRBD2. The CDR3 contains 14 residues. Unmatched junction bases numbered 4, after V lost 5 bases and J lost 5 bases. The V gene's germline CDR1 is SGHVS and CDR2 FQNEAQ. As DNA, the CDR3 is TGTGCCAGCAGCAGACTAGCGGCGAACAATGAGCAGTTCTTC. Its protein product is CASSRLAANNEQFF.

This clonotype has only a few counts. This chain connects TRBV5-1 to TRBJ2-7; a possible D gene is TRBD1 (5 bases). Between the trimmed V and J ends, which lost 4 bases and 6 bases, there was a span of 17 bases. CDR1 is SGHRS, CDR2 YFSETQ, per germline. This CDR3 comprises 14 residues. The CDR3 loop is CASSPTVEIPEQYF. The CDR3 nucleotides are TGCGCCAGCAGCCCGACAGTGGAAATCCCCGAGCAGTACTTC.

This clonotype was observed once. J is TRBJ2-1 and V is TRBV18; TRBD2 matches at 9 bases. Looked up from germline, CDR1 is KGHSH and CDR2 is LQKENI. Losses at the gene ends were 3 bases for V and 7 bases for J; bases not matched to a gene: 13. CDR3 size: 17 residues. The CDR3 region is CASSPTQLAGWGNEQFF. The CDR3 DNA follows: TGTGCCAGCTCACCCACGCAACTAGCGGGCTGGGGGAATGAGCAGTTCTTC.

This clonotype came up many times. The V gene is TRBV29-1, the J gene TRBJ2-1, with 8 bases that match TRBD1. CDR1 SQVTM and CDR2 ANQGSEA come from the germline V gene. Unmatched junction bases numbered 7, after V lost 3 bases and J lost 9 bases. There are 13 residues in the CDR3. CDR3: CSVDPDREREQFF. The CDR3 region has the DNA TGCAGCGTTGACCCGGACAGGGAGCGTGAGCAGTTCTTC.

V and J are TRBV9 and TRBJ2-5, with TRBD1 matching over 10 bases. Germline CDR1 SGDLS, CDR2 YYNGEE. The CDR3 length is 14 residues. With V trimmed by 4 bases and J by 3 bases, 3 bases remained unmatched. CDR3 DNA: TGTGCCAGCAGCACCGGGACAGGGGAAGAGACCCAGTACTTC. Encoded protein: CASSTGTGEETQYF.

This clonotype was counted only a few times. This chain connects TRBV9 to TRBJ2-3; D gene ambiguous. The CDR3 has 14 amino acids. Germline lookup yields CDR1 SGDLS and CDR2 YYNGEE. Between the trimmed V and J ends, which lost 0 bases and 5 bases, there was a span of 10 bases. The CDR3 DNA reads TGTGCCAGCAGCGTAGTAGGAGCCGAAGATACGCAGTATTTT. As protein: CASSVVGAEDTQYF.

This clonotype was picked up a small number of times. This rearrangement joins TRBV27 to TRBJ1-1, with D hard to call. V was clipped by 4 bases and J by 0 bases, with 15 bases between them. The germline gives CDR1 MNHEY, CDR2 SMNVEV (reference sequence). The CDR3 covers 16 residues. The CDR3 sequence: CASSSRGPAVNTEAFF. The CDR3 bases are TGTGCCAGCAGTTCAAGAGGTCCCGCGGTGAACACTGAAGCTTTCTTT.

The chain carries TRBV20-1 and TRBJ2-3, with D unclear. CDR1 and CDR2 from the germline V gene are DFQATT and SNEGSKA (reference sequence). The CDR3 is 13 amino acids. The germline V and J ends were trimmed by 3 bases and 6 bases, with 13 bases remaining between them. The DNA for the CDR3 is TGCAGTGCTAGTCGTACGTATCACGATACGCAGTATTTT. This codes for CSASRTYHDTQYF.

This clonotype was detected a few times. This chain uses TRBV10-3 with TRBJ1-2; D gene unclear. The CDR3 consists of 14 residues. Germline V gives CDR1 ENHRY, CDR2 SYGVKD. V dropped 0 bases and J dropped 2 bases, with 7 bases sitting between them. Here the CDR3 DNA reads TGTGCCATCAGTGAGTCGCGGGAGAACTATGGCTACACCTTC. It is translated as CAISESRENYGYTF.